This T cell receptor beta chain was sequenced for a study of blood T cell repertoires in COVID-19. Whole-study context: The study drew acute and convalescent COVID-19 samples from the United States, Italy and Spain. PBMCs, B-cell-depleted T cells, or T cells provided the cDNA or gDNA that made up the material.

This CDR3 has 14 residues. Trimming shortened V by 3 bases and J by 2 bases, and 10 bases separated the two germline ends. From germline, CDR1 is MDHEN and CDR2 SYDVKM. In the original workflow: By means of reference gene primer amplification, nucleated cell counts were estimated. Clones were sequenced by immunoSEQ multiplex PCR, and TCRdb holds only the in-frame ones, with some missing. V, J and clone size reflect that table, while D and trimming were determined from the DNA. The sample contains roughly 380,000 clones, about 85% of which appear only once. This receptor was taken from a woman younger than 30 with acute or convalescent COVID-19. This chain links TRBV28 with TRBJ1-2; D perhaps matches TRBD1 (5 bases). Sequencing input: peripheral blood. The CDR3 nucleotides read TGTGCCAGCAGTTTGGAGACAGAGAACTATGGCTACACCTTC. Residues: CASSLETENYGYTF.